This T cell receptor (beta chain) was found in a study of liver allograft versus peripheral blood T cells. About the study: Transplanted livers held T cell receptor repertoires, and these were compared with repertoires in recipients' peripheral blood.

CDR3 length: 14 residues. CDR1 is MNHEY and CDR2 is SVGAGI in the germline V gene. V lost 2 bases, J lost 2 bases, and 3 bases stayed unmatched. TCRdb reprocessed the reads via MiXCR and lists one record per CDR3 protein. The sample consists of approximately 9,000 distinct CDR3 sequences, approximately 18% of them appearing once. The rearrangement joins TRBV6-5 to TRBJ2-7, with TRBD2 matching over 7 bases. The clonotype comes from a human patient who had a liver transplant. These T cells may partly come from the graft donor. The CDR3 DNA is TGTGCCAGCAGTTACGGGGGGGGGGCCTACGAGCAGTACTTC. As protein: CASSYGGGAYEQYF.